The T cell receptor beta chain described here comes from a study of identifying expanded T cells in peripheral blood. Study-level points and caveats: Technical replicates showed around 1.1 changed clones; two weeks roughly 18; four weeks 19. Clone count variance between roughly 2-week samples rose with total template count.

Germline V gene data show CDR1 as MDHEN and CDR2 as SYDVKM. The CDR3 sequence is 16 residues long. The V gene lost 2 bases and the J gene lost 0 bases, with 11 bases spanning the gap. Assay used: immunoSEQ multiplex PCR; TCRdb lists only in-frame clones, some missing. The sample has under 110,000 clones; around nine tenths are singletons. Points on this clone: The antigen is undetermined.

No infections or other immune events were documented during collection. The TCR was taken from a person between 18 and 70 years old in good health. The source material was blood. The chain has TRBV28 and TRBJ1-5; D is possibly TRBD1 (5 bases). The CDR3 is CASSLVGGSSNQPQHF. For the CDR3, the DNA is TGTGCCAGCAGTTTAGTCGGGGGGAGTAGCAATCAGCCCCAGCATTTT.